Below, one TCR beta chain is given with its context. The sample is drawn from a study of OX40 agonist ivuxolimab in advanced cancers. Whole-study context: Treatment of patients was with ivuxolimab, an agonistic anti-OX40 (CD134) antibody. Subjects had a mean age of approximately 60 years, with a range of roughly 23 to 79; less than 90% were male. Partial responses, seen in three patients, involved one hepatocellular carcinoma and two cutaneous melanomas.

Patients with a history of autoimmune disease or on systemic immunosuppression were excluded. The data were produced by immunoSEQ multiplex PCR, yet TCRdb's version contains in-frame clones alone and is incomplete. This table holds tens of thousands of clones, roughly nine tenths found once. The CDR3 has 15 amino acids. V lost 0 bases and J 6 bases, leaving 13 bases between the germline ends. Per the germline V gene, CDR1 is SGHTS and CDR2 is YDEGEE. The sample here was CD4+ or CD8+ T cells sorted from blood, taken in a trial of the OX40 agonist ivuxolimab. This TCR was recovered from an adult with an advanced solid tumor such as melanoma, head and neck, liver or kidney cancer. The chain has TRBV5-8 and TRBJ1-5; D unresolved. Written as DNA, the CDR3 is TGTGCCAGCAGCTTGGTCGCCGAACCCACTCAGCCCCAGCATTTT. Amino acids: CASSLVAEPTQPQHF. Looking up the rest from reference TRBV5-8 and TRBJ1-5 gives the full variable domain: EAGVTQSPTHLIKTRGQQATLRCSPISGHTSVYWYQQALGLGLQFLLWYDEGEERNRGNFPPRFSGRQFPNYSSELNVNALELEDSALYLCASSLVAEPTQPQHFGDGTRLSIL.